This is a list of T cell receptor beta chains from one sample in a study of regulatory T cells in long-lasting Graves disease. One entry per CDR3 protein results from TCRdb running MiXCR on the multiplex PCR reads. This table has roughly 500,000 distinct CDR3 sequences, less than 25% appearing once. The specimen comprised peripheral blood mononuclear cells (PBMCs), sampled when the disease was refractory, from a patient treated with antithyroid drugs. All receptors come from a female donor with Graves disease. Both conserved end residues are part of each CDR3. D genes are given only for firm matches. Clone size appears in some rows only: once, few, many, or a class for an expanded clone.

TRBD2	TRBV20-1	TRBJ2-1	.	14	TGCAGTGCCTGGACTAGCGGAACCAACAATGAGCAGTTCTTC	CSAWTSGTNNEQFF
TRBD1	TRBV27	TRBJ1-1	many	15	TGTGCCAGCAGTTCCGGGACAGGTTTGAACACTGAAGCTTTCTTT	CASSSGTGLNTEAFF
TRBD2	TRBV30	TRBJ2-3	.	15	TGTGCCTGGAGTGTGGACGGGAGGGCGTCAGATACGCAGTATTTT	CAWSVDGRASDTQYF
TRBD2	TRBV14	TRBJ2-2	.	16	TGTGCCAGCAGCCAAGTCGTAGCGGGAGGGCCCGGGGAGCTGTTTTTT	CASSQVVAGGPGELFF
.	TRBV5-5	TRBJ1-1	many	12	TGTGCCAGCAGCTTGGGGGCTTTAGAAGCTTTCTTT	CASSLGALEAFF
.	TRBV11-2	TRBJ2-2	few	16	TGTGCCAGCAGCCCAGTCGGGGGTCAGGACAGAGGGGAGCTGTTTTTT	CASSPVGGQDRGELFF
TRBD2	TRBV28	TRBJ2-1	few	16	TGTGCCAGCAGTTCCCCCAGCGGGAGTACCTACAATGAGCAGTTCTTC	CASSSPSGSTYNEQFF
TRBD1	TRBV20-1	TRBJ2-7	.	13	TGCAGTGCTATGTTAGGGGGCACCTACGAGCAGTACTTC	CSAMLGGTYEQYF
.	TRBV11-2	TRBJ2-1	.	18	TGTGCCAGCAGCCCCCCGCCCTGGAGGGGCCCCTACTACAATGAGCAGTTCTTC	CASSPPPWRGPYYNEQFF
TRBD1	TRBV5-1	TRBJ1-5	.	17	TGCGCCAGCAGCCGGAAGGACAGGGACGTGAGCAATCAGCCCCAGCATTTT	CASSRKDRDVSNQPQHF
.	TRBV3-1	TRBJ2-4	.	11	TGTGCCAGCAGCCAAGATTACATTCAGTACTTC	CASSQDYIQYF
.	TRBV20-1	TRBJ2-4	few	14	TGCAGTGCTAGAGCCGCCGAAGCCAAAAACATTCAGTACTTC	CSARAAEAKNIQYF
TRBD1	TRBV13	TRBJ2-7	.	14	TGTGCCAGCAGTCGGGACAGTAATGCCTACGAGCAGTACTTC	CASSRDSNAYEQYF
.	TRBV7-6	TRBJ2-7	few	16	TGTGCCAGCAGCCCACTTCGGGCCCCTAACCCCTACGAGCAGTACTTC	CASSPLRAPNPYEQYF
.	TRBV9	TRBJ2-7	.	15	TGTGCCGGCAGCGTAGAGGGGGGTCCAGCCTACGAGCAGTACTTC	CAGSVEGGPAYEQYF
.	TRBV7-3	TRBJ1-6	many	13	TGTGCCAGCAGCTTAACCGGGGACCTACCCCTCCACTTT	CASSLTGDLPLHF
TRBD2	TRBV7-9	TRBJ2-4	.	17	TGTGCCAGCAGCCACGCCGGGATAGCGGGAGGCGGGAACATTCAGTACTTC	CASSHAGIAGGGNIQYF
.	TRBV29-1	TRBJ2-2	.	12	TGCAGCGTTATACTAGAGACCGGGGAGCTGTTTTTT	CSVILETGELFF
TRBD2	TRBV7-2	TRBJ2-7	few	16	TGTGCCAGCAGCCCCATACTAGCGGGAGGGCCCTACGAGCAGTACTTC	CASSPILAGGPYEQYF
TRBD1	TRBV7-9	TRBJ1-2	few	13	TGTGCCAGCAGCTTAACAGGGGCTTCGGGCTACACCTTC	CASSLTGASGYTF
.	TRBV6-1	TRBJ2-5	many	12	TGTGCCAGCAGCGCTTTTTGGGAGACCCAGTACTTC	CASSAFWETQYF
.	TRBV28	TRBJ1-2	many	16	TGTGCCAGCAGTTTGCTTCCAGGGCTCACTAACTATGGCTACACCTTC	CASSLLPGLTNYGYTF
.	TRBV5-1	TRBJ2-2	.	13	TGCGCCAGCAGCGAATACACCACCGGGGAGCTGTTTTTT	CASSEYTTGELFF
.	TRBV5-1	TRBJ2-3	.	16	TGCGCCAGCAGCCCGGGCTCTACAGGGCTGACAGATACGCAGTATTTT	CASSPGSTGLTDTQYF
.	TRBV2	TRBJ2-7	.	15	TGTGCTAGCAGTGACGCCAGGGCGCTGCACGGCGAGCAGTACTTC	CASSDARALHGEQYF
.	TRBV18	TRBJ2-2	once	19	TGTGCCAGCTCACCCCGGGACAAGGCCACCGGGGGGAGAGCCGGGGAGCTGTTTTTT	CASSPRDKATGGRAGELFF
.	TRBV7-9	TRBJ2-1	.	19	TGTGCCAGCAGCTCAAGGGGGCCGGGACTAGTGGGAGGAAGCAATGAGCAGTTCTTC	CASSSRGPGLVGGSNEQFF
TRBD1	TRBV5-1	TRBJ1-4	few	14	TGCGCCAGCAGCCGTGGGACAGGGGGGCAGGGGCTGTTTTTT	CASSRGTGGQGLFF
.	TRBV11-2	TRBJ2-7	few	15	TGTGCCAGCAGCGTCCAACAGGGTACCCCCTACGAGCAGTACTTC	CASSVQQGTPYEQYF
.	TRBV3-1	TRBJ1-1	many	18	TGTGCCAGCAGCCAAGATACACCCCGGTGGGGACGGTCCACTGAAGCTTTCTTT	CASSQDTPRWGRSTEAFF
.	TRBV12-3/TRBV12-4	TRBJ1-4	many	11	TGTGCCAGCAGTTTGAGTGAAAAACTGTTTTTT	CASSLSEKLFF
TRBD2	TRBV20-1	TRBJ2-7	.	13	TGCAGTGCTAGGGGGACTAGCAATTCCGAGCAGTACTTC	CSARGTSNSEQYF
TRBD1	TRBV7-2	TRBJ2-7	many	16	TGTGCCAGCAGCTTAGCTGGACATCAGGGGGCTAACGAGCAGTACTTC	CASSLAGHQGANEQYF
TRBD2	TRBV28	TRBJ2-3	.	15	TGTGCCAGCAGGCCGGGCGGGAGGGCCCCAGATACGCAGTATTTT	CASRPGGRAPDTQYF
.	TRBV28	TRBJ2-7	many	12	TGTGCCAGCAGCTATCCCTTCTACGAGCAGTACTTC	CASSYPFYEQYF
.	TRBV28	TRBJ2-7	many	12	TGTGCCAGCAGAGGCCCTAGCTACGAGCAGTACTTC	CASRGPSYEQYF
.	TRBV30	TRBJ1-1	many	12	TGTGCCTGGAGTGCGGTGAACACTGAAGCTTTCTTT	CAWSAVNTEAFF
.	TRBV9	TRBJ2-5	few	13	TGTGCCAGCAGCGTACAGGGATTCGAGACCCAGTACTTC	CASSVQGFETQYF
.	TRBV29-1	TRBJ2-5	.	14	TGCAGCGTTTCCCGCGGGACGACTGTGGAGACCCAGTACTTC	CSVSRGTTVETQYF
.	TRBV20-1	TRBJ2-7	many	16	TGCAGTGCTAGAGACCGAAAATGGGCGAAGGGCTACGAGCAGTACTTC	CSARDRKWAKGYEQYF
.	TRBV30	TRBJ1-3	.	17	TGTGCCTGGAGTGTATTAGGGCGGGGAGCGACTGGAAACACCATATATTTT	CAWSVLGRGATGNTIYF
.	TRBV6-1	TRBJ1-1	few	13	TGTGCCAGCACCGCAATCAAGGGCACTGAAGCTTTCTTT	CASTAIKGTEAFF
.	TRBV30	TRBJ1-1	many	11	TGTGCCTGGACGTGGGGCACTGAAGCTTTCTTT	CAWTWGTEAFF
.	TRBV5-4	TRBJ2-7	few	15	TGTGTCAGCAGCTTAGGACGGGGTACTACTTACGAGCAGTACTTC	CVSSLGRGTTYEQYF
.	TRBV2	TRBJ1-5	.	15	TGTGCCAGCAGTACAGGGTCGGGGGGCAATCAGCCCCAGCATTTT	CASSTGSGGNQPQHF
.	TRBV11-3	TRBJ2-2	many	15	TGTGCCAGCAGCCCTAGGAATACCAACACCGGGGAGCTGTTTTTT	CASSPRNTNTGELFF
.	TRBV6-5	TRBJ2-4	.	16	TGTGCCAGCAGTTACTCGCTAGCGAGGGGCAAAAACGTTCAGTACTTC	CASSYSLARGKNVQYF
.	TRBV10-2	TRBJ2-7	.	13	TGCGCCGCGGCTAGACGGGGCGCCTACGAGCAGTACTTC	CAAARRGAYEQYF
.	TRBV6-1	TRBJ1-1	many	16	TGTGCCAGCAGCCGCCGGGACACGAAAAGGGGCACTGAAGCTTTCTTT	CASSRRDTKRGTEAFF
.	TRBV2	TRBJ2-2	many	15	TGTGCCAGCAGTGAAGCAGGGTTGGACACCGGGGAGCTGTTTTTT	CASSEAGLDTGELFF
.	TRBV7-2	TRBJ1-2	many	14	TGTGCCAGCAGCTTGTGGACGGACCATTCCGGCTACACCTTC	CASSLWTDHSGYTF
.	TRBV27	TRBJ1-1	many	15	TGTGCCAGCAGTTTCCGGGGGCCGATGAACACTGAAGCTTTCTTT	CASSFRGPMNTEAFF
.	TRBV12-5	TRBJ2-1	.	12	TGTGCTAGTGCCTACCCCGGACGTGAGCAGTTCTTC	CASAYPGREQFF
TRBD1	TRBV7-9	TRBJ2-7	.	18	TGTGCCAGCAGCTTAGCAGGCAGGGGGCTAATCCGCCTAGTCGAGCAGTACTTC	CASSLAGRGLIRLVEQYF
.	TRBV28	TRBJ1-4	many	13	TGTGCCAGCAGTTTCGGGGTAGAGGAAAAACTGTTTTTT	CASSFGVEEKLFF